The 8 T cell receptor beta chains below all came from one sample that was sequenced in a study of radiotherapy plus CTLA-4 blockade in lung cancer. Here immunoSEQ multiplex PCR was the method, and the copy in TCRdb shows in-frame clones only, minus some. Of under 95,000 clones detected, over 70% appear once; the ten largest clones hold 22%. The sequences come from peripheral blood, collected from a patient treated with radiotherapy plus ipilimumab. These receptors were collected from a human donor with non-small cell lung cancer whose response to radiotherapy plus ipilimumab could not be evaluated. Some clones in this sample may be carry-over from other donors' samples.

The rearrangement uses TRBV11-2 and TRBJ2-7; 9 bases align to TRBD1. The CDR3 covers 15 residues. Germline V lookup: CDR1 SGHAT, CDR2 FQNNGV. J gave up 0 bases and V 6 bases, and 6 bases lay outside the gene matches. Here the CDR3 DNA reads TGTGCCAGCAGGACCGGGACAGGGTTCTCCTACGAGCAGTACTTC. It specifies CASRTGTGFSYEQYF.

This clone was detected once. The chain joins TRBV11-2 to TRBJ2-3; D may be TRBD2 (7 bases). This CDR3 has 19 residues. V was pared by 3 bases and J by 4 bases, with 26 bases between. Germline loops: CDR1 SGHAT, CDR2 FQNNGV. CDR3 sequence (DNA): TGTGCCAGCAGCTTCTACCCGAGACGGGGTTCGGGGGGCGCAGATACGCAGTATTTT. Amino acid sequence: CASSFYPRRGSGGADTQYF.

J is TRBJ1-1 and V is TRBV10-2, with unresolved D. The CDR3 totals 12 residues. V was cut by 5 bases and J by 1 base, with 5 bases left in between. Per germline, CDR1 WSHSY and CDR2 SAAADI. The CDR3 region is CASSYGNTEAFF. CDR3 in DNA: TGCGCCAGCAGTTACGGGAACACTGAAGCTTTCTTT.

As to this clone: A junction boundary mismatches the germline segment, possibly from a read error. This chain connects TRBV28 to TRBJ1-6; D is ambiguous. This CDR3 is 12 amino acids long. Germline V gene lookup returns CDR1 MDHEN and CDR2 SYDVKM. The DNA of the CDR3 is TGTGGCAGCCGGGGAATCGGTTCACCCCTCCACTTT. This sequence encodes CGSRGIGSPLHF.

Only a few counts were recorded for this clone. The chain recombines TRBV6-5 with TRBJ1-2, with a weak D call TRBD1 (5 bases). The CDR3 runs 14 residues. V gave up 5 bases and J gave up 4 bases, with 14 bases separating them. From germline, CDR1 is MNHEY and CDR2 SVGAGI. CDR3 protein: CASSPAGQIYGYTF. The CDR3, as DNA: TGTGCCAGCAGTCCCGCGGGGCAGATCTATGGCTACACCTTC.

This clone was counted between two and nine times. This chain uses TRBV18 with TRBJ2-3; tentatively, D is TRBD1 (5 bases). V lost 2 bases to trimming and J lost 6 bases, with 9 bases between them. Looked up from germline, CDR1 is KGHSH and CDR2 is LQKENI. The CDR3 has 13 amino acids. The CDR3 nucleotides read TGTGCCAGCTCACCAACGACAGTGGATACGCAGTATTTT. It encodes CASSPTTVDTQYF.

This clone was observed a handful of times. The V and J genes are TRBV18 and TRBJ2-5; 7 bases agree with TRBD1. J was trimmed by 3 bases and V by 4 bases; bases with no gene match: 5. The germline CDR1 and CDR2 sequences are KGHSH and LQKENI. This CDR3 region has 14 residues. In DNA, the CDR3 is TGTGCCAGCTCACTAAGAACAGGGGAAGAGACCCAGTACTTC. Encoded protein: CASSLRTGEETQYF.

This clone has just one count. The rearrangement links TRBV9 to TRBJ2-7; TRBD2 might be the D (5 bases). Germline V gene lookup returns CDR1 SGDLS and CDR2 YYNGEE. The CDR3 spans 13 residues. The germline V and J ends were trimmed by 4 bases and 9 bases, with 17 bases remaining between them. The CDR3 region has the DNA TGTGCCAGCAGCCCCCGGACTGCACCGAGGCAGTACTTC. Amino acid sequence: CASSPRTAPRQYF.